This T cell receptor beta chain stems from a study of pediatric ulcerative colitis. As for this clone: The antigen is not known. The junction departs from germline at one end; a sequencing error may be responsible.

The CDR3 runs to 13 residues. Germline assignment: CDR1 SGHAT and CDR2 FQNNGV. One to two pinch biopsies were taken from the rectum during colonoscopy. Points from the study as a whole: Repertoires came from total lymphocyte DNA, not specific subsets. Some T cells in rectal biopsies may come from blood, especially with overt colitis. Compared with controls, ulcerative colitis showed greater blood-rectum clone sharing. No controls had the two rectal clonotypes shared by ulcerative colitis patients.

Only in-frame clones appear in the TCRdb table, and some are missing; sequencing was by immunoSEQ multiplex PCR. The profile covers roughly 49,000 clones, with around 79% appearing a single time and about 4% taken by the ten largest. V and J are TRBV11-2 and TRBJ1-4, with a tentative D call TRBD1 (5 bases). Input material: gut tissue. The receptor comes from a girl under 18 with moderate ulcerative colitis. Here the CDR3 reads CATSQGVAEKLFF. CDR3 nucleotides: TGTGCCACCAGCCAGGGAGTCGCGGAAAAACTGTTTTTT.